A selection of T cell receptor beta chains follows, all from one sample in a study of OX40 agonist ivuxolimab in advanced cancers. Generated by immunoSEQ multiplex PCR, the TCRdb table keeps only in-frame clones and is missing some. The sample has some 85,000 clones; about 88% are singletons. This material consisted of CD4+ or CD8+ T cells sorted from blood, taken in a trial of the OX40 agonist ivuxolimab. These receptors were obtained from an adult with an advanced solid tumor such as melanoma, head and neck, liver or kidney cancer. CDR3s include the opening cysteine and the closing phenylalanine or tryptophan. D genes are given only for firm matches. Not every row has a clone size; where given, it reads once, few, many or a size class.

D: NA
V: TRBV4-1
size: NA
J: TRBJ1-4
DNA: TGCGCCAGCAGCCAAGAGACCGGGGGCCAGGAAAAACTGTTTTTT
CDR3: CASSQETGGQEKLFF

D: NA
V: TRBV27
size: NA
J: TRBJ2-7
DNA: TGTGCCAGCAGACCTCCCGAGGGCAACCGGGAGCAGTACTTC
CDR3: CASRPPEGNREQYF

D: NA
V: TRBV2
size: few
J: TRBJ2-7
DNA: TGTGCCAGCAGTACCGGGACCATACTTGAGCAGTACTTC
CDR3: CASSTGTILEQYF

D: NA
V: TRBV7-7
size: NA
J: TRBJ1-4
DNA: TGTGCCAGCTACAACTCCCCGAGAGGGGATGGTGAAAAACTGTTTTTT
CDR3: CASYNSPRGDGEKLFF

D: NA
V: TRBV6-4
size: NA
J: TRBJ2-3
DNA: TGTGCCAGCAGTGAGCTACTTGGATCCAATACGCAGTATTTT
CDR3: CASSELLGSNTQYF

D: TRBD1
V: TRBV15
size: NA
J: TRBJ1-6
DNA: TGTGCCACCAGCAGAGATGGAATTAGGGGGCGGGCTATAAATTCACCCCTCCACTTT
CDR3: CATSRDGIRGRAINSPLHF

D: NA
V: TRBV6-5
size: NA
J: TRBJ2-1
DNA: TGTGCCAGCAGTCAGCCCCCCCAGGGCTACAATGAGCAGTTCTTC
CDR3: CASSQPPQGYNEQFF

D: NA
V: TRBV19
size: NA
J: TRBJ2-3
DNA: TGTGCCAGTAGTATCGGGGGATTCTTTCGTACAGATACGCAGTATTTT
CDR3: CASSIGGFFRTDTQYF

D: NA
V: TRBV10-3
size: NA
J: TRBJ1-1
DNA: TGTGCCATCAGTGAGTTAAGTACAACGCAGGGGACTGAAGCTTTCTTT
CDR3: CAISELSTTQGTEAFF

D: TRBD2
V: TRBV5-4
size: NA
J: TRBJ2-5
DNA: TGTGCCAGCAGCCCGGGGACTAGCTTGGAGACCCAGTACTTC
CDR3: CASSPGTSLETQYF

D: TRBD2
V: TRBV14
size: few
J: TRBJ2-3
DNA: TGTGCCAGCAGCCAAGGTCTTCGGGGGGGCAGCACAGATACGCAGTATTTT
CDR3: CASSQGLRGGSTDTQYF

D: TRBD2
V: TRBV5-4
size: NA
J: TRBJ2-7
DNA: TGTGCCAGCAGCTCCCAGACTAGCATTCTCTCCTACGAGCAGTACTTC
CDR3: CASSSQTSILSYEQYF

D: TRBD1
V: TRBV29-1
size: NA
J: TRBJ2-4
DNA: TGCAGCGTCCACACAGGGGGCTTAAACATTCAGTACTTC
CDR3: CSVHTGGLNIQYF

D: TRBD1
V: TRBV4-1
size: NA
J: TRBJ2-1
DNA: TGCGCCAGCAGCCACCAAGGGTCACGACAGGGGGTTTTCTTC
CDR3: CASSHQGSRQGVFF

D: TRBD1
V: TRBV29-1
size: once
J: TRBJ1-5
DNA: TGCAGCGTTGTACAGGGGGTAGGTCAGCCCCAGCATTTT
CDR3: CSVVQGVGQPQHF

D: NA
V: TRBV27
size: NA
J: TRBJ1-2
DNA: TGTGCCAGCAGTACAGGGTACGGCTACACCTTC
CDR3: CASSTGYGYTF

D: TRBD1
V: TRBV4-3
size: NA
J: TRBJ1-5
DNA: TGCGCCAGCAGCCGTTTTGGTAGGGACAGGGATAGCAATCAGCCCCAGCATTTT
CDR3: CASSRFGRDRDSNQPQHF

D: NA
V: TRBV13
size: NA
J: TRBJ1-4
DNA: TGTGCCAGCAGCCCGCGGACGGGGATTGAAAAACTGTTTTTT
CDR3: CASSPRTGIEKLFF

D: NA
V: TRBV29-1
size: once
J: TRBJ1-3
DNA: TGCAGCGTTGAACAGTTCAACACCATATATTTT
CDR3: CSVEQFNTIYF

D: NA
V: TRBV6-1
size: NA
J: TRBJ1-6
DNA: TGTGCCAGCAGTGACGTTGGGCCAGCCCGGTCACCCCTCCACTTT
CDR3: CASSDVGPARSPLHF

D: TRBD2
V: TRBV6-1
size: NA
J: TRBJ2-3
DNA: TGTGCCAGCAGTGAAGCCCATAGCGGGGGGGCCTTTCGCACAGATACGCAGTATTTT
CDR3: CASSEAHSGGAFRTDTQYF

D: NA
V: TRBV7-3
size: NA
J: TRBJ2-2
DNA: TGTGCCAGCAGCCATGCCACCGGGGAGCTGTTTTTT
CDR3: CASSHATGELFF

D: NA
V: TRBV9
size: NA
J: TRBJ1-2
DNA: TGTGCCAGCAGCGCTAAACTGATCCCCAGACGAGGGTCTAACTATGGCTACACCTTC
CDR3: CASSAKLIPRRGSNYGYTF

D: NA
V: TRBV6-5
size: few
J: TRBJ1-3
DNA: TGTGCCAGCAGTTACACGAGCTCTGGAAACACCATATATTTT
CDR3: CASSYTSSGNTIYF

D: NA
V: TRBV6-5
size: NA
J: TRBJ1-2
DNA: TGTGCCAGCAGTTATTTTGACAGAAGAGCTAACTATGGCTACACCTTC
CDR3: CASSYFDRRANYGYTF

D: NA
V: TRBV29-1
size: few
J: TRBJ1-1
DNA: TGCAGCGTTGGGTCAGCAAACACTGAAGCTTTCTTT
CDR3: CSVGSANTEAFF

D: TRBD2
V: TRBV6-1
size: NA
J: TRBJ2-5
DNA: TGTGCCAGCAGTGAATCCGCGGGGGGGCGAAAGACCCAGTACTTC
CDR3: CASSESAGGRKTQYF

D: NA
V: TRBV7-2
size: NA
J: TRBJ2-3
DNA: TGTGCCAGCAGCTTATGGACATCCCAGGGGCAGTATTTT
CDR3: CASSLWTSQGQYF

D: TRBD2
V: TRBV2
size: NA
J: TRBJ2-1
DNA: TGTGCCAGCAACCGCCTAGCGGGGTACAATGAGCAGTTCTTC
CDR3: CASNRLAGYNEQFF

D: NA
V: TRBV7-2
size: NA
J: TRBJ1-2
DNA: TGTGCCAGCAGCTTAGCGCTACAGCCTAACTATGGCTACACCTTC
CDR3: CASSLALQPNYGYTF

D: NA
V: TRBV11-2
size: once
J: TRBJ2-5
DNA: TGTGCCAGCAGCTTAGGCTGGGGCCAAGAGACCCAGTACTTC
CDR3: CASSLGWGQETQYF

D: NA
V: TRBV15
size: NA
J: TRBJ2-7
DNA: TGTGCCACCAGCAGACTCGACAGACGGGAGCAGTACTTC
CDR3: CATSRLDRREQYF

D: TRBD2
V: TRBV4-3
size: NA
J: TRBJ2-1
DNA: TGCGCCAGCAGCCAAGGGGCTGCGGGGGGGGCCGTCGAGCAGTTCTTC
CDR3: CASSQGAAGGAVEQFF

D: TRBD2
V: TRBV11-2
size: once
J: TRBJ2-3
DNA: TGTGCCAGCAGCCCGGGACTAGCTTTTGATACGCAGTATTTT
CDR3: CASSPGLAFDTQYF

D: NA
V: TRBV7-2
size: NA
J: TRBJ1-4
DNA: TGTGCCAGCAGCCCCTTTGGACAGAGCCTAGACGGTGAAAAACTGTTTTTT
CDR3: CASSPFGQSLDGEKLFF

D: NA
V: TRBV4-2
size: NA
J: TRBJ1-1
DNA: TGTGCCAGCAGCCAGCCCACAGGGAACACTGAAGCTTTCTTT
CDR3: CASSQPTGNTEAFF

D: TRBD1
V: TRBV6-5
size: NA
J: TRBJ2-5
DNA: TGTGCCAGCAGTACGAGAAGGACAGGGCAAGAGACCCAGTACTTC
CDR3: CASSTRRTGQETQYF

D: NA
V: TRBV14
size: NA
J: TRBJ2-5
DNA: TGTGCCAGCAGCCAAGTTGCGGCTGCCCAAGAGACCCAGTACTTC
CDR3: CASSQVAAAQETQYF

D: NA
V: TRBV7-6
size: NA
J: TRBJ2-4
DNA: TGTGCCAGCAGCCCAGCACCGGGCAACGACCCTAGAGCCAAAAACATTCAGTACTTC
CDR3: CASSPAPGNDPRAKNIQYF

D: NA
V: TRBV7-2
size: NA
J: TRBJ1-2
DNA: TGTGCCAGCAGCTTCCATCTTATAAGACGCCGAAATGGCTACACCTTC
CDR3: CASSFHLIRRRNGYTF

D: NA
V: TRBV7-8
size: NA
J: TRBJ2-1
DNA: TGTGCCAGCAGCTCTTCTCCCGTGACAGCCTCCTACAATGAGCAGTTCTTC
CDR3: CASSSSPVTASYNEQFF

D: NA
V: TRBV14
size: NA
J: TRBJ2-6
DNA: TGTGCCAGCAGCCAAGGGGCAGGTTTGACTGGGGCCAACGTCCTGACTTTC
CDR3: CASSQGAGLTGANVLTF

D: NA
V: TRBV6-1
size: NA
J: TRBJ1-2
DNA: TGTGCCAGCAGTGAAGCATCGGATTTCTATGGCTACACCTTC
CDR3: CASSEASDFYGYTF

D: NA
V: TRBV6-4
size: NA
J: TRBJ2-6
DNA: TGTGCCAGCGGGCGGGACCCCTTGAGCTCTGGGGCCAACGTCCTGACTTTC
CDR3: CASGRDPLSSGANVLTF

D: TRBD2
V: TRBV30
size: NA
J: TRBJ2-7
DNA: TGTGCCTGGAGACTTACTAGCGGGGGGACATCCGCCCACGAGCAGTACTTC
CDR3: CAWRLTSGGTSAHEQYF

D: NA
V: TRBV7-2
size: NA
J: TRBJ2-2
DNA: TGTGCCAGCAGCCCCTCTACCGGGGAGCTGTTTTTT
CDR3: CASSPSTGELFF

D: TRBD1
V: TRBV19
size: once
J: TRBJ2-6
DNA: TGTGCCAGTAGCTCCGGGACAGGGGCCTCTGGGGCCAACGTCCTGACTTTC
CDR3: CASSSGTGASGANVLTF

D: NA
V: TRBV7-9
size: NA
J: TRBJ1-6
DNA: TGTGCCAGCAGCTTAGCAACGGGCAGGGAAAGTTCACCCCTCCACTTT
CDR3: CASSLATGRESSPLHF

D: NA
V: TRBV5-4
size: NA
J: TRBJ2-7
DNA: TGTGCCAGCAGCTTGAAAGACCTCTCTGGCGAGCAGTACTTC
CDR3: CASSLKDLSGEQYF

D: TRBD1
V: TRBV7-2
size: NA
J: TRBJ1-1
DNA: TGTGCCAGCAGAATAAGACAGGGGACCTTCTCGAACACTGAAGCTTTCTTT
CDR3: CASRIRQGTFSNTEAFF

D: NA
V: TRBV27
size: NA
J: TRBJ2-6
DNA: TGTGCCAGCAGTCCGGGACACTACTCTGGGGCCAACGTCCTGACTTTC
CDR3: CASSPGHYSGANVLTF

D: TRBD1
V: TRBV30
size: NA
J: TRBJ1-2
DNA: TGTGCCTGGACTGGACAGGACAACTATGGCTACACCTTC
CDR3: CAWTGQDNYGYTF

D: TRBD1
V: TRBV18
size: once
J: TRBJ2-7
DNA: TGTGCCAGCTCACCCCGGACAGGGGGCTACGAGCAGTACTTC
CDR3: CASSPRTGGYEQYF

D: TRBD1
V: TRBV5-4
size: NA
J: TRBJ1-5
DNA: TGTGCCATCTCAGGGGGGGTTGGTCAGCCCCAGCATTTT
CDR3: CAISGGVGQPQHF